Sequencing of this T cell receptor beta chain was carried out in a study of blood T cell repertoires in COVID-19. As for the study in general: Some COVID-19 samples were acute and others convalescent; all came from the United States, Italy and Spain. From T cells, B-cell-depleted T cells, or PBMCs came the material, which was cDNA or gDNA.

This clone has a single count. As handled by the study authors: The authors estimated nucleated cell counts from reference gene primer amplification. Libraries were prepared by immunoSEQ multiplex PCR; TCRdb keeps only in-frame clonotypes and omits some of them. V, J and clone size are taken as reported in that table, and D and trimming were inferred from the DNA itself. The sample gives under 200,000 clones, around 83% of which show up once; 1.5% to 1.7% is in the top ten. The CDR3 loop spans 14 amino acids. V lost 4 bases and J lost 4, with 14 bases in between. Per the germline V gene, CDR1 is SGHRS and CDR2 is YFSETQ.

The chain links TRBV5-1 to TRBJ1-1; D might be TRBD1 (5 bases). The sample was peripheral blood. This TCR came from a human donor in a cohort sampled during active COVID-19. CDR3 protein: CASSDLRGGTEAFF. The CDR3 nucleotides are TGCGCCAGCAGCGATCTTAGGGGAGGCACTGAAGCTTTCTTT.